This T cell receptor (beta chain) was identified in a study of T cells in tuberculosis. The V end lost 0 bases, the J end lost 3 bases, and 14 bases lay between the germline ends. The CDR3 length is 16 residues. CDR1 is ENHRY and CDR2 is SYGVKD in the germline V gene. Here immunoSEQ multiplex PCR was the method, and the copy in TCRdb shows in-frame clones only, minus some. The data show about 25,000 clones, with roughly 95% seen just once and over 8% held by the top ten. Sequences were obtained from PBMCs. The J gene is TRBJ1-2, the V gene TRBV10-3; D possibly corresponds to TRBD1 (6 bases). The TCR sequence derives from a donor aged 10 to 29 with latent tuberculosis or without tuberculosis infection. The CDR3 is CAISESNTGLDYGYTF. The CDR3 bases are TGTGCCATCAGTGAGTCTAATACAGGGCTGGACTATGGCTACACCTTC.